This T cell receptor beta chain appears in the sequencing data of a study of blood T cell repertoires in COVID-19 (dated by TCRdb to 2019 to 2021). Concerning the study at large: The collaborator samples originated in the United States, Italy and Spain and spanned the acute and convalescent phases of COVID-19. The repertoires were released in a freely available public database meant as a resource for research on the immune response to SARS-CoV-2. Where HLA class I and class II types were available, the types were taken from metadata supplied by the sample provider, not from assay-based typing. The sample metadata nearly always contained a de-identified subject ID, COVID-19 status, age in years and sex. The samples were drawn from the first 160 participants of the ongoing ImmuneRACE study and from some 1,300 subjects provided by 6 global collaborators. The dataset comprised deeply sampled blood TCRbeta repertoires from subjects exposed to, actively infected with, or recovered from COVID-19. The prospective study material was composed of cDNA or gDNA derived from T cells, B-cell-depleted T cells, or PBMCs.

The full study reports these points: Clinical and demographic metadata were provided uncurated, with the amount varying by source and participant.

Worth noting for this clone: Its target antigen remains unknown. No base qualities exist here, and no much larger clone lies one base off it.

CDR1 and CDR2, looked up from the germline V gene, are MNHEY and SVGAGI. The V end gives up 6 bases and the J end 0 bases, leaving 4 bases in the junction not matched to a gene. Including the terminal cysteine and phenylalanine, the CDR3 comprises 14 residues. Just CDR3 DNA is preserved here, 42 bases in frame from base 1. Collaborating institutions collected whole blood in K2EDTA tubes following their own protocols. For TCRbeta analysis, collaborators shipped samples as frozen whole blood, isolated PBMCs, or DNA extracted from either of those sample types. The immunoSEQ Assay, a bias-controlled multiplex PCR, was used to amplify TCRbeta CDR3 regions from genomic DNA. Under the source paper's analysis protocol: The number of nucleated cells in each sample was estimated by amplification of reference gene primers within the assay. To quantify the absolute abundance of each unique TCRbeta CDR3 rearrangement, sequence reads were collapsed and filtered. For each sample, productive Simpson clonality was calculated by taking the square root of Simpson's diversity index across productive rearrangements. The table comes from immuneACCESS by way of TCRdb, which keeps in-frame sequences with V and J called. Part of the clones is missing from these tables; in studies checked, under half for an unresolved V gene and the rest for unknown reasons. That table supplies the V and J calls and clone size; D and trimming were determined from the DNA. The sample table lists some 180,000 clones, around 91% of them with a count of one. In total, the top ten clones hold 0.55% to 0.8% of the sample.

The receptor comes from a man over 45 with acute or convalescent COVID-19. The sequenced material came from peripheral blood. Recombination linked TRBV6-5 to TRBJ1-1; TRBD1 matches 7 bases in the middle. The CDR3 sequence is CASRAGTVNTEAFF. The DNA reads TGTGCCAGCAGAGCCGGGACAGTGAACACTGAAGCTTTCTTT.